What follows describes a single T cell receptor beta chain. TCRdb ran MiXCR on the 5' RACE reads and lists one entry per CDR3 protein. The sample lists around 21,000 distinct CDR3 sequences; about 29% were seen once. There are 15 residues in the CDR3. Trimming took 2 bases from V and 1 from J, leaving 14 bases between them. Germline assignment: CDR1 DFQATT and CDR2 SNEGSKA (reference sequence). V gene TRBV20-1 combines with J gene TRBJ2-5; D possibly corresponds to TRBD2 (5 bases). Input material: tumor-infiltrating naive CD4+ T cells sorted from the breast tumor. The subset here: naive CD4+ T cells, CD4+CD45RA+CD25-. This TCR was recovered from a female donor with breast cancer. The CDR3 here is CSARMWERGQETQYF. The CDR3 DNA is TGCAGTGCTAGAATGTGGGAGAGAGGCCAAGAGACCCAGTACTTC.